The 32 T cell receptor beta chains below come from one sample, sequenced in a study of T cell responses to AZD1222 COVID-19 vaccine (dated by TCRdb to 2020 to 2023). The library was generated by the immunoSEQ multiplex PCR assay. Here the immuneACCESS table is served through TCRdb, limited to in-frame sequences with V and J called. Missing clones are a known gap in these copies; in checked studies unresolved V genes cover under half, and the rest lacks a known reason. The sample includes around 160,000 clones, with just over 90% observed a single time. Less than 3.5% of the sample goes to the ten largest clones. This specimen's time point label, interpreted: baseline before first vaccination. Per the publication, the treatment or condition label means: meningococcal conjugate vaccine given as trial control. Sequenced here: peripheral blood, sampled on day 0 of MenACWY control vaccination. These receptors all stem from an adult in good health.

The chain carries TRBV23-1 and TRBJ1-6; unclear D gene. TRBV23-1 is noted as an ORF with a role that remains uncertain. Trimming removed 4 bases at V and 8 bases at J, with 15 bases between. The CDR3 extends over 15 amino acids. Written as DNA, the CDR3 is TGCGCCAGCAGTCTCACCCCCGGCCCCCATTCACCCCTCCACTTT. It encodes CASSLTPGPHSPLHF.

This CDR3 is CASSHGREIGEQYF. As DNA, the CDR3 is TGTGCCAGTAGTCACGGTCGGGAGATTGGCGAGCAGTACTTC. This chain uses TRBV19 with TRBJ2-7; possibly TRBD2 for D (6 bases). In germline, CDR1 is LNHDA, CDR2 SQIVND (reference sequence). Trimming removed 5 bases from V and 6 bases from J, with 17 bases in between. CDR3 length equals 14 residues.

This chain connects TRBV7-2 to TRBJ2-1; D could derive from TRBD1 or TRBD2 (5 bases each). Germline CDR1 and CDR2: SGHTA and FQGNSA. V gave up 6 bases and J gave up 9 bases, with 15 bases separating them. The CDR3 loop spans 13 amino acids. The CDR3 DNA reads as TGTGCCAGCAGGGTGGGGGTTCCCGGTGAGCAGTTCTTC. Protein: CASRVGVPGEQFF.

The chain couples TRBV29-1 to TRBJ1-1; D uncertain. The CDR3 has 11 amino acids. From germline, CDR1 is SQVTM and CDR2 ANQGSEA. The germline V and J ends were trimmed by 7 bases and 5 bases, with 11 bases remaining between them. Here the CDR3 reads CSGSRGTEAFF. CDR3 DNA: TGCAGCGGCTCACGAGGGACTGAAGCTTTCTTT.

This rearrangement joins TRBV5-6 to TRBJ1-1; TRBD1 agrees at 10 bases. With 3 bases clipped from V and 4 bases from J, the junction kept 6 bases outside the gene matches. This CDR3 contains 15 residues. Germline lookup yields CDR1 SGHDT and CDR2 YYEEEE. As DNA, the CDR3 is TGTGCCAGCAGCTCCGACAGGGGGCGAGTCACTGAAGCTTTCTTT. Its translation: CASSSDRGRVTEAFF.

Here the CDR3 reads CASSYRDGSNQPQHF. CDR3 nucleotide sequence: TGTGCCAGCAGTTACAGGGACGGGAGCAATCAGCCCCAGCATTTT. This rearrangement joins TRBV7-2 to TRBJ1-5, with D tentatively TRBD1 (6 bases). CDR3 length equals 15 residues. The V gene's germline CDR1 is SGHTA and CDR2 FQGNSA. Deletions cut 6 bases from V and 1 base from J, with 13 bases between.

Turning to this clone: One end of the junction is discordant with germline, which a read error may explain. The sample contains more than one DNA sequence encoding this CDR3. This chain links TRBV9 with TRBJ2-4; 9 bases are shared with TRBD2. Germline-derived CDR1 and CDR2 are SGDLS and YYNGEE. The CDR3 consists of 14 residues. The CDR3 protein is CASSEGLAKNIQYF. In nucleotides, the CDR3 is TGTGCCAGCAGCGAGGGACTAGCCAAAAACATTCAGTACTTT. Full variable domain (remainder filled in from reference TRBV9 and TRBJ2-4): DSGVTQTPKHLITATGQRVTLRCSPRSGDLSVYWYQQSLDQGLQFLIQYYNGEERAKGNILERFSAQQFPDLHSELNLSSLELGDSALYFCASSEGLAKNIQYFGAGTRLSVL.

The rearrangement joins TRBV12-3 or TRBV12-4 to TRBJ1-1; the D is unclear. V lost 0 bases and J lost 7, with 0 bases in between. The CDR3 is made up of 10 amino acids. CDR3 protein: CASSLAEAFF. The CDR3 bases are TGTGCCAGCAGTTTAGCTGAAGCTTTCTTT.

CDR3 sequence (DNA): TGTGCCAGTAGTATAGGTCGACAGGGACGTTTATCCACTGAAGCTTTCTTT. Translated, it gives CASSIGRQGRLSTEAFF. The gene calls are TRBV19 and TRBJ1-1, with 7 bases that match TRBD1. Germline V gives CDR1 LNHDA, CDR2 SQIVND (reference sequence). V was clipped by 1 base and J by 4 bases; unmatched bases: 12. The CDR3 is made up of 17 amino acids.

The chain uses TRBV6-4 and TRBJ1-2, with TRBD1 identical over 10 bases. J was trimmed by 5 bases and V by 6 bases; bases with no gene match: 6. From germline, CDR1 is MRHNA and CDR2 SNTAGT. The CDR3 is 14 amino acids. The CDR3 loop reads CASRNRTGGYGYTF. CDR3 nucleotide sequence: TGTGCCAGCAGGAACCGGACAGGGGGATATGGCTACACCTTC.

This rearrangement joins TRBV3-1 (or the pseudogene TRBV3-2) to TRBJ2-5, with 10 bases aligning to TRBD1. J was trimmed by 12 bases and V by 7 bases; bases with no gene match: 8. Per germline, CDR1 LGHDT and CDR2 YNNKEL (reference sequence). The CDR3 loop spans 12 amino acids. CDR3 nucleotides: TGTGCCAGCAACCGGGGACAGGGGTCCGAGTACTTC. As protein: CASNRGQGSEYF.

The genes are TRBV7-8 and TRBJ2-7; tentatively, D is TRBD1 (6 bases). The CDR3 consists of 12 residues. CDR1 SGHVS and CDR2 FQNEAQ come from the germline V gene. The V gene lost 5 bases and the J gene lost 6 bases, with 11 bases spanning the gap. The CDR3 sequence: CASSPGDTEQYF. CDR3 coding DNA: TGTGCCAGCAGCCCTGGGGACACCGAGCAGTACTTC.

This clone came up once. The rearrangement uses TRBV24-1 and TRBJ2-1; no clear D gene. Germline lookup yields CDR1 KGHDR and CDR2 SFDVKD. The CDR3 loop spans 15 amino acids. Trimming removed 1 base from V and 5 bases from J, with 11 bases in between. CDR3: CATSDLKELNNEQFF. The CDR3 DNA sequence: TGTGCCACCAGTGATTTAAAGGAGTTGAACAATGAGCAGTTCTTC.

CDR3 coding DNA: TGTGCCAGCAGCCAAGCTCCCCATGCCCCCTCTGGAAACACCATATATTTT. The encoded protein is CASSQAPHAPSGNTIYF. V is TRBV3-1 (or the pseudogene TRBV3-2) and J is TRBJ1-3; D unclear. The CDR3 is made up of 17 amino acids. Trimming removed 1 base at V and 0 bases at J, with 13 bases between. Per germline, CDR1 LGHDT and CDR2 YNNKEL (reference sequence).

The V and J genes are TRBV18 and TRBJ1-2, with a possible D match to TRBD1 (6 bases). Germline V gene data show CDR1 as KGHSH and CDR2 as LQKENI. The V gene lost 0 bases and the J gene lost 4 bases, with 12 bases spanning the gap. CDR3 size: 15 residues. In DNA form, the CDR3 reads TGTGCCAGCTCACCACCGGGCAGGGGACCCTATGGCTACACCTTC. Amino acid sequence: CASSPPGRGPYGYTF.

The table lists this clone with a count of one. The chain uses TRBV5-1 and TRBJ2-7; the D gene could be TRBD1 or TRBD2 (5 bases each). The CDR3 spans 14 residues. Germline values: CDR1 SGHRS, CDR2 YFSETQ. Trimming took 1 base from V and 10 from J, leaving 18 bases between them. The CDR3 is CASSLLGIGAGQYF. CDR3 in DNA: TGCGCCAGCAGCTTGTTGGGTATCGGGGCGGGTCAGTACTTC. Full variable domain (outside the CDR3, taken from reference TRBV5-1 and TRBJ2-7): KAGVTQTPRYLIKTRGQQVTLSCSPISGHRSVSWYQQTPGQGLQFLFEYFSETQRNKGNFPGRFSGRQFSNSRSEMNVSTLELGDSALYLCASSLLGIGAGQYFGPGTRLTVT.

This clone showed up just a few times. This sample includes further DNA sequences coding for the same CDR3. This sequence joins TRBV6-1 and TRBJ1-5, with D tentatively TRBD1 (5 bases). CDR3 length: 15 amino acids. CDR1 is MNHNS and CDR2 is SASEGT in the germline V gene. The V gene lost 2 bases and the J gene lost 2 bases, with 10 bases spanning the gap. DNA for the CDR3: TGTGCCAGCAGTGAATTGGGGGTCGGCAATCAGCCCCAGCATTTT. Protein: CASSELGVGNQPQHF.

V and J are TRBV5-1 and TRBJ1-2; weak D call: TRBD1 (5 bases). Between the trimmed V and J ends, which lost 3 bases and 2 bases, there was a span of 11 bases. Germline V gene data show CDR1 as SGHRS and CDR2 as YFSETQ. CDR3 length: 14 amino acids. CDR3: CASSSEAGNYGYTF. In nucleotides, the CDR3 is TGCGCCAGCAGCTCGGAGGCAGGGAACTATGGCTACACCTTC.

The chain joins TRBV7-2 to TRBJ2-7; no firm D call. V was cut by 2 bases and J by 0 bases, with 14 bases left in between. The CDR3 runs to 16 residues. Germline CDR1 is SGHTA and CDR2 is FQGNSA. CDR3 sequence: CASSLIPGARSYEQYF. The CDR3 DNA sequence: TGTGCCAGCAGCTTAATACCAGGAGCGCGCTCCTACGAGCAGTACTTC.

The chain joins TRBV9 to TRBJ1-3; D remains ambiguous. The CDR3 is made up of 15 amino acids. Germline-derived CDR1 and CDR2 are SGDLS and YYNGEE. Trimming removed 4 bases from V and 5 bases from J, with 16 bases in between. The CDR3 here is CASSPPRRERNTIYF. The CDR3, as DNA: TGTGCCAGCAGCCCACCACGGAGAGAAAGAAACACCATATATTTT.

CDR3 residues: CASSLQGGSYEQYF. The CDR3, as DNA: TGTGCCAGCAGTCTACAGGGGGGCTCCTACGAGCAGTACTTC. The chain is built from TRBV28 and TRBJ2-7, with 8 bases fitting TRBD1. The CDR3 sequence is 14 residues long. V shed 5 bases and J 0 bases; nucleotides not matched to a gene: 3. The germline CDR1 and CDR2 sequences are MDHEN and SYDVKM.

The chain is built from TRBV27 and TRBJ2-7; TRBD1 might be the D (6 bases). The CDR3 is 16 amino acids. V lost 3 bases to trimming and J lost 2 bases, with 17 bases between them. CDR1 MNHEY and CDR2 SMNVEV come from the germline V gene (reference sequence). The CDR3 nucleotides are TGTGCCAGCAGTTTTTCCCAAGCGACAGGAGCCTACGAGCAGTACTTC. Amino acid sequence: CASSFSQATGAYEQYF.

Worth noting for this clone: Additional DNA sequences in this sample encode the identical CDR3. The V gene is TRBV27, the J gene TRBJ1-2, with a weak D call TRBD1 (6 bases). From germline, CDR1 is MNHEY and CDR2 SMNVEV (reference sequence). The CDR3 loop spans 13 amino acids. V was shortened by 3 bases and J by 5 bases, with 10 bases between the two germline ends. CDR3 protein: CASSLGRGYGYTF. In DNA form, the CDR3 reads TGTGCCAGCAGTTTGGGCAGGGGTTATGGCTACACCTTC.

CDR3 sequence: CASSPGTSGRAGEQFF. CDR3 coding DNA: TGTGCCAGCTCACCAGGGACTAGCGGGAGGGCCGGTGAGCAGTTCTTC. This rearrangement joins TRBV18 to TRBJ2-1; 16 nucleotides line up with TRBD2. Trimming at V came to 2 bases and at J to 9 bases, leaving 4 bases not matched to a gene. Germline CDR1 reads KGHSH; CDR2 reads LQKENI. This CDR3 is built from 16 residues.

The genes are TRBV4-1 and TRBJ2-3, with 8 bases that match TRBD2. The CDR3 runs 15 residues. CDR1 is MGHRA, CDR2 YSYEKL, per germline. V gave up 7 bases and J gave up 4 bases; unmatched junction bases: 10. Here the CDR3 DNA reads TGCGCCAGCAAGCTCGGGGGGGGGCGGTCAGATACGCAGTATTTT. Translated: CASKLGGGRSDTQYF.

The CDR3 reads CAISALQGEAFF. CDR3 in DNA: TGTGCCATCAGTGCTTTACAGGGAGAAGCTTTCTTT. The genes are TRBV10-3 and TRBJ1-1; a weak D match, TRBD1 (6 bases). Trimming took off 4 bases at V and 8 bases at J, with 11 bases between the two ends. The CDR3 has 12 residues. CDR1 ENHRY and CDR2 SYGVKD come from the germline V gene.

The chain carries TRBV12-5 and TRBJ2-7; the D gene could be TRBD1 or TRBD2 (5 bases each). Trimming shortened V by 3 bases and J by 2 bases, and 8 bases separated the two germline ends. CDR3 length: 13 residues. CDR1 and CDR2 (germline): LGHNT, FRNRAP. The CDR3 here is CASGLRDAYEQYF. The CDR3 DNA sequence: TGTGCTAGTGGTTTACGGGACGCCTACGAGCAGTACTTC.

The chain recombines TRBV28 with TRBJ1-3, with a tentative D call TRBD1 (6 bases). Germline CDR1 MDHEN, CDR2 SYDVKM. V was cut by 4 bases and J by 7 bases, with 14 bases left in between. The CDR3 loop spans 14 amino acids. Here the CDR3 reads CASSSPRGVNTIYF. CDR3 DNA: TGTGCCAGCAGTTCCCCCAGGGGCGTTAACACCATATATTTT.

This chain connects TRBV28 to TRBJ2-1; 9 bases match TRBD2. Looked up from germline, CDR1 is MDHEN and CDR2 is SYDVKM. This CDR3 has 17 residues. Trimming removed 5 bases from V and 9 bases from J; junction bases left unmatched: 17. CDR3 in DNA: TGTGCCAGCAGTCCGATAGGGGGCGGGAGGGGGTTTGGTGAGCAGTTCTTC. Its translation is CASSPIGGGRGFGEQFF.

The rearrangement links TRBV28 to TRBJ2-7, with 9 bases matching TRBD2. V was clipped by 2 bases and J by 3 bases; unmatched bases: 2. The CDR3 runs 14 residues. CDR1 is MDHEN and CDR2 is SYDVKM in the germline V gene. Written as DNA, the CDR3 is TGTGCCAGCAGTTTACTAGCGGGGCACTACGAGCAGTACTTC. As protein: CASSLLAGHYEQYF.

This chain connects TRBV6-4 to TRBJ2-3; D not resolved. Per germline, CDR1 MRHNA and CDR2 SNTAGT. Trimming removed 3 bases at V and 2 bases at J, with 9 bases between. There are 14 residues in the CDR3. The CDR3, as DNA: TGTGCCAGCAGTGAAAGGGTTTCCACAGATACGCAGTATTTT. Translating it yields CASSERVSTDTQYF.

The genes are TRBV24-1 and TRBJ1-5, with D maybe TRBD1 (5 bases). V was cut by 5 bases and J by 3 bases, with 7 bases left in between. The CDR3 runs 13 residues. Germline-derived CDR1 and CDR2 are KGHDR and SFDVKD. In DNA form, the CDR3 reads TGTGCCACCAGTGGGACACCCAATCAGCCCCAGCATTTT. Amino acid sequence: CATSGTPNQPQHF.